This T cell receptor (beta chain) originates from a study of shared clonotypes between healthy human individuals. Sequencing used immunoSEQ multiplex PCR; TCRdb keeps in-frame clones, though not all of them. The sample lists around 2.5 million clones, 80% to 95% occurring once. Germline CDR1 reads MNHNY; CDR2 reads SVGAGI (reference sequence). Deletions cut 6 bases from V and 4 bases from J, with 10 bases between. The CDR3 loop spans 12 amino acids. Participating donors were healthy, HIV-negative adults free of recent acute infections or vaccinations. Sequencing used naive CD4+ T cells from PBMCs. As for subset: CD45RA+ positively selected. This TCR was sampled from a man between 18 and 29 years old in good health. Some clones in this sample may be carry-over from other donors' samples. The rearrangement links TRBV6-6 to TRBJ2-7; possibly TRBD1 for D (5 bases). This CDR3 is CASSRSGYEQYF. The DNA for the CDR3 is TGTGCCAGCAGCCGGTCAGGGTACGAGCAGTACTTC.